This T cell receptor beta chain derives from a study of Ad26.COV2.S vaccination and SARS-CoV-2 variants. Turning to the study itself: This donor came from the COV1001 trial of Ad26.COV2.S. Whole-study findings and limits: From the TCR breadth and depth analyses, total T cell responses may have been underestimated. Breadth measured for non-spike TCRs was similar across vaccine and placebo recipients.

Unmatched junction bases numbered 4, after V lost 2 bases and J lost 4 bases. The V gene's germline CDR1 is MNHEY and CDR2 SVGAGI. The CDR3 is made up of 14 amino acids. Stated treatment: 15 to 20 received Ad26.COV2.S at low or high dose, single or two shots; about 5 received placebo; per-sample allocation not given. At day 63 after the first vaccine or placebo injection, samples were drawn. Notes on this clone: Its antigen is not identified.

TCRdb's table, derived via immunoSEQ multiplex PCR, lists solely in-frame clones and lacks some. This repertoire shows about 500,000 clones, about nine tenths found once; its top ten account for about 1.5%. The gene calls are TRBV6-5 and TRBJ1-1; 7 bases match TRBD1. The origin of this receptor is a person aged 18 to 65 who received the Ad26.COV2.S COVID-19 vaccine or a placebo. Sequencing used peripheral blood, obtained in a trial of Ad26.COV2.S vaccine versus placebo. CDR3 sequence (DNA): TGTGCCAGCAGTTACGAGACAGGGCTCACTGAAGCTTTCTTT. It codes for CASSYETGLTEAFF.